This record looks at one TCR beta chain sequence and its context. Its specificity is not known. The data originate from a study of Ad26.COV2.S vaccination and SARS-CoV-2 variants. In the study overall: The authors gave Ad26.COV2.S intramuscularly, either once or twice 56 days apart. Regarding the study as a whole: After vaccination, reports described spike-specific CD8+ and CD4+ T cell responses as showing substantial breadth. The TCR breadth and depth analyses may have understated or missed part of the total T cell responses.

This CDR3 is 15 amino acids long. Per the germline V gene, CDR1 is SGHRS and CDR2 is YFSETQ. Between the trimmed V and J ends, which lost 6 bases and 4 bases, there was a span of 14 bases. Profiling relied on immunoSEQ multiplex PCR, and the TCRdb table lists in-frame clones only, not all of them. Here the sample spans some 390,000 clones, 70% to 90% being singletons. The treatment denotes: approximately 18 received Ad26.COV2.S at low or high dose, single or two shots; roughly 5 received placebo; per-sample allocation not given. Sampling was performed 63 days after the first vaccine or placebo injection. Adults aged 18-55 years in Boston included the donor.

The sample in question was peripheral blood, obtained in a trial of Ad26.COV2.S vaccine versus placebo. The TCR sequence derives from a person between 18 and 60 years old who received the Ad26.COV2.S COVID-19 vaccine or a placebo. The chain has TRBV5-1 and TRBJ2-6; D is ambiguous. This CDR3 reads CASTKQPSGANVLTF. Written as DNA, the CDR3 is TGCGCCAGCACCAAACAGCCTTCGGGGGCCAACGTCCTGACTTTC. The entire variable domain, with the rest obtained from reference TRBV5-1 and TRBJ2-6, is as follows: KAGVTQTPRYLIKTRGQQVTLSCSPISGHRSVSWYQQTPGQGLQFLFEYFSETQRNKGNFPGRFSGRQFSNSRSEMNVSTLELGDSALYLCASTKQPSGANVLTFGAGSRLTVL.